The next 15 T cell receptor beta chains were all read from a single sample in a study of blood T cell repertoires in COVID-19. Generated by immunoSEQ multiplex PCR, the TCRdb table keeps only in-frame clones and is missing some. The sample records under 70,000 clones, more than 70% being singletons. The sample comprised peripheral blood. Every receptor here comes from a woman between 70 and 85 years old with acute or convalescent COVID-19.

The gene calls are TRBV28 and TRBJ1-5; D possibly corresponds to TRBD1 (5 bases). V was clipped by 4 bases and J by 7 bases, with 14 bases between them. CDR1 and CDR2 (germline): MDHEN, SYDVKM. The CDR3 has 14 amino acids. CDR3 coding DNA: TGTGCCAGCAGTTCCAGGGAAGTGAGACAGCCCCAGCATTTT. It translates to CASSSREVRQPQHF.

The rearrangement joins TRBV6-2 or TRBV6-3 to TRBJ1-5; D unresolved. With 5 bases removed from V and 2 bases from J, the gap between germline ends came to 10 bases. The CDR3 runs to 14 residues. From germline, CDR1 is MNHEY and CDR2 SVGEGT. Here the CDR3 reads CASSLQNGNQPQHF. In DNA, the CDR3 is TGTGCCAGCAGTCTACAGAATGGCAATCAGCCCCAGCATTTT.

The V and J genes are TRBV2 and TRBJ2-2; 8 bases align to TRBD1. There are 13 residues in the CDR3. Germline CDR1 SNHLY, CDR2 FYNNEI. J gave up 7 bases and V 5 bases, and 3 bases lay outside the gene matches. CDR3 nucleotide sequence: TGTGCCAGCAGTCGGACAGGGCTCGGGGAGCTGTTTTTT. Translated: CASSRTGLGELFF.

V is TRBV2 and J is TRBJ1-6; 7 bases align to TRBD1. Germline V gene data show CDR1 as SNHLY and CDR2 as FYNNEI. There are 13 residues in the CDR3. Unmatched junction bases numbered 8, after V lost 11 bases and J lost 7 bases. This CDR3 reads CAGTGVENSPLHF. The CDR3, as DNA: TGTGCCGGTACAGGGGTGGAGAATTCACCCCTCCACTTT.

The V call is TRBV6-1, the J call TRBJ1-5; 8 bases map to TRBD1. V lost 4 bases, J lost 0 bases, and 5 bases stayed unmatched. Germline V CDR1 and CDR2: MNHNS, SASEGT. CDR3 length equals 16 residues. This CDR3 reads CASSGQGRSSNQPQHF. The CDR3 nucleotides are TGTGCCAGCAGTGGACAGGGGAGGAGTAGCAATCAGCCCCAGCATTTT.

The chain uses TRBV4-2 and TRBJ2-1, with 12 positions matching TRBD2. Looked up from germline, CDR1 is LGHNA and CDR2 is YNFKEQ. The CDR3 is 17 residues long. V lost 1 base, J lost 7 bases, and 8 bases stayed unmatched. The CDR3 protein is CASSQGSTSGSANEQFF. The CDR3 coding sequence is TGTGCCAGCAGCCAAGGTTCGACTAGCGGGAGTGCAAATGAGCAGTTCTTC.

The rearrangement links TRBV12-3 or TRBV12-4 to TRBJ1-2, with D tentatively TRBD1 (6 bases). The CDR3 has 13 amino acids. V dropped 5 bases and J dropped 8 bases, with 15 bases sitting between them. The CDR3 DNA sequence: TGTGCCAGCAGTCCCCCGGGACATCGGGGCTACACCTTC. Its protein product is CASSPPGHRGYTF.

This clone appeared once. The V and J genes are TRBV7-9 and TRBJ1-4; D is possibly TRBD1 (6 bases). Germline assignment: CDR1 SEHNR and CDR2 FQNEAQ (reference sequence). This CDR3 contains 16 residues. V lost 2 bases and J lost 0, with 10 bases in between. This CDR3 is CASSLSGVATNEKLFF. Written as DNA, the CDR3 is TGTGCCAGCAGCTTATCAGGGGTTGCAACTAATGAAAAACTGTTTTTT.

This chain connects TRBV28 to TRBJ1-1; 7 bases line up with TRBD1. Germline V gives CDR1 MDHEN, CDR2 SYDVKM. CDR3 length: 17 amino acids. The V segment lost 4 bases and the J segment 2 bases; nucleotides outside the gene matches: 13. The CDR3 protein is CASSYRTGDYLNTEAFF. The CDR3 DNA reads as TGTGCCAGCAGTTACCGCACAGGGGATTATCTTAACACTGAAGCTTTCTTT.

This clone was observed once. V is TRBV9 and J is TRBJ2-2; TRBD1 matches at 8 bases. CDR1 is SGDLS, CDR2 YYNGEE, per germline. The CDR3 totals 17 residues. V was clipped by 0 bases and J by 1 base; unmatched bases: 5. This CDR3 reads CASSVVSGQGNTGELFF. The CDR3, as DNA: TGTGCCAGCAGCGTAGTCTCCGGACAGGGGAACACCGGGGAGCTGTTTTTT.

This clone was detected once. The J gene is TRBJ2-1, the V gene TRBV4-3; possibly TRBD1 for D (5 bases). The CDR3 is 19 residues long. The V gene lost 0 bases and the J gene lost 0 bases, with 18 bases spanning the gap. The V gene's germline CDR1 is LGHNA and CDR2 YSLEER. The CDR3 reads CASSQEGVFGASSYNEQFF. The CDR3 DNA follows: TGCGCCAGCAGCCAAGAAGGGGTTTTCGGAGCGAGCTCCTACAATGAGCAGTTCTTC.

The chain carries TRBV29-1 and TRBJ2-1, with 8 nucleotides matching TRBD1. The junction had 3 bases not matched to a gene; V was cut back by 8 bases and J by 3 bases. The germline V gene has CDR1 SQVTM and CDR2 ANQGSEA. The length of the CDR3 is 12 residues. The CDR3 DNA sequence: TGCAGCTCCGGGACAGGCTACAATGAGCAGTTCTTC. Protein sequence: CSSGTGYNEQFF.

The chain has TRBV6-4 and TRBJ1-2; 12 bases map to TRBD1. Germline CDR1 is MRHNA and CDR2 is SNTAGT. V shed 9 bases, J shed 1 base, and the junction held 6 bases outside the gene matches. This CDR3 spans 15 amino acids. For the CDR3, the DNA is TGTGCCAGGGGGGGACAGGGGGCGTATAACTATGGCTACACCTTC. It encodes CARGGQGAYNYGYTF.

This clone has a handful of counts. This chain links TRBV29-1 with TRBJ2-1; 14 nucleotides line up with TRBD2. V dropped 5 bases and J dropped 4; count of bases not matched to a gene: 10. This CDR3 spans 17 amino acids. CDR1 and CDR2 from the germline V gene are SQVTM and ANQGSEA. The CDR3 is CSVLGTSGRGGYNEQFF. CDR3 in DNA: TGCAGCGTTTTGGGGACTAGCGGGAGAGGGGGGTACAATGAGCAGTTCTTC.

The rearrangement joins TRBV11-2 to TRBJ1-2; 11 nucleotides match TRBD1. Trimming removed 0 bases from V and 9 bases from J; junction bases left unmatched: 6. This CDR3 has 15 residues. Germline assignment: CDR1 SGHAT and CDR2 FQNNGV. This CDR3 reads CASSLDRTGGARYTF. The CDR3, as DNA: TGTGCCAGCAGCTTAGATCGGACAGGGGGCGCGCGCTACACCTTC.